This T cell receptor (beta chain) was retrieved from a study of cytomegalovirus exposure and HLA in healthy donors. Study-wide results and caveats: Apparent HLA restriction characterized most CMV-associated TCR beta chains in a later analysis. Only CMV serostatus was available as immune exposure information. A later analysis linked a missense variant in DCLRE1C to the trimming of TCR beta V and J genes.

All the people who gave samples were healthy bone marrow donors. After removal of 1 base from V and 5 bases from J, the junction contained 3 bases not matched to a gene. Germline-derived CDR1 and CDR2 are SGHRS and YFSETQ. The CDR3 loop spans 14 amino acids. Use of 60 Vbeta and 13 Jbeta primers characterized the PCR. Using immunoSEQ multiplex PCR, the repertoire was profiled, and TCRdb retains in-frame clones only, with some absent. The table has about 43,000 clones, roughly half seen once; the top ten hold roughly 6%. This clone was counted between two and nine times. No antigen is known for it. The sample was PBMCs. The chain couples TRBV5-1 to TRBJ2-1, with 7 bases matching TRBD2. This TCR came from a man in his 60s in good health and CMV-seronegative. CDR3 coding DNA: TGCGCCAGCAGCTTGATGGGGAGGGACAATGAGCAGTTCTTC. Translated, it gives CASSLMGRDNEQFF.